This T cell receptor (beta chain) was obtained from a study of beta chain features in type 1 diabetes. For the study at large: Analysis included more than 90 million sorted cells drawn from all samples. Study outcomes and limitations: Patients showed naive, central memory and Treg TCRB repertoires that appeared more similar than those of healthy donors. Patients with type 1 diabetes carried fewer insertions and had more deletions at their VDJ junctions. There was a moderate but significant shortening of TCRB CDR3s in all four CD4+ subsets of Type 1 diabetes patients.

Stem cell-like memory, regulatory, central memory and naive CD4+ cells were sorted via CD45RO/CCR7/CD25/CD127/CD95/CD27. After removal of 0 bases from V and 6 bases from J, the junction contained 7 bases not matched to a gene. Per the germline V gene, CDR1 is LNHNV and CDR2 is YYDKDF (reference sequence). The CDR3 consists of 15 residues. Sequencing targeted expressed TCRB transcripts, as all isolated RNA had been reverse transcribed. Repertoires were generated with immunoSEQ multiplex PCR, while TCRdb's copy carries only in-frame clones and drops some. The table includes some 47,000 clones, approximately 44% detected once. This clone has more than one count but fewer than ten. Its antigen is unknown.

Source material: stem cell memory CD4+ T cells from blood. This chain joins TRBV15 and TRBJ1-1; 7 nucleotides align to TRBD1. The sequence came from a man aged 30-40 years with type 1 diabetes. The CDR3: CATSRDRGTAPEAFF. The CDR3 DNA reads TGTGCCACCAGCAGAGATCGAGGGACAGCCCCTGAAGCTTTCTTT.